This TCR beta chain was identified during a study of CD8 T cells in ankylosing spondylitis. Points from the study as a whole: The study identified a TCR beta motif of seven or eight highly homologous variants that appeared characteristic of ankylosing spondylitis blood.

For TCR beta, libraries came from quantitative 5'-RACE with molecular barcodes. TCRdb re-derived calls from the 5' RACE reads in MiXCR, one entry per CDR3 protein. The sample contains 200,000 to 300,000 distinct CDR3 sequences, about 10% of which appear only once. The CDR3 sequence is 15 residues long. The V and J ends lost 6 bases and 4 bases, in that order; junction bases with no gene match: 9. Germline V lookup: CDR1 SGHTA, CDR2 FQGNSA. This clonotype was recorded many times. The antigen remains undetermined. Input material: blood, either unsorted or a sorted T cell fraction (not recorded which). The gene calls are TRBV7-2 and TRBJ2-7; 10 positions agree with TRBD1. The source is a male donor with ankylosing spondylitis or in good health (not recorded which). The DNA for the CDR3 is TGTGCCAGCAGTTTAACGGGACAGGGGTTATACGAGCAGTACTTC. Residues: CASSLTGQGLYEQYF.